This T cell receptor beta chain was found in a study of shared clonotypes between healthy human individuals. Findings of the study overall: Blood was the sole source, and tissue repertoires probably differ.

The naive CD8 subset, CD45RO-negative cells positively selected for CCR7, excluded terminally differentiated effector memory CD45RA+ cells. All donors were healthy HIV-negative adults lacking recent acute infections or vaccinations. The repertoire was sequenced with immunoSEQ multiplex PCR; TCRdb's copy has only in-frame clones and lacks some. The table shows 2 million to 2.5 million clones, with less than 95% occurring only once. This clone has just one count. The antigen remains unidentified. What was sequenced was naive CD8+ T cells sorted from blood. The clonotype was recovered from a man between 18 and 35 years old in good health.

CDR3 nucleotide sequence: TGTGCCACCCAAAGGTGGACGACGAGTAATGAAAAACTGTTTTTT. Translating it yields CATQRWTTSNEKLFF. The rearrangement uses TRBV6-1 and TRBJ1-4; D gene uncertain. Germline CDR1 and CDR2: MNHNS and SASEGT. This CDR3 comprises 15 residues. V was clipped by 10 bases and J by 4 bases, with 19 bases between them.